This T cell receptor beta chain was obtained from a study of cytomegalovirus exposure and HLA in healthy donors. On the study more broadly: Early on, a data release was issued that held 80 million or so unique TCRs from HLA-typed donors. Overall study results and limits: Indistinguishable V segments, including TRBV6-2 and TRBV6-3, were excluded. TCR beta V- and J-gene trimming was later associated with a missense DCLRE1C variant. Data from an earlier analysis indicated that most TCR beta V segments were productive either about 90% or about 30% of the time.

With 60 Vbeta and 13 Jbeta primers, the PCR was carried out. Method: immunoSEQ multiplex PCR; TCRdb's copy keeps in-frame clones and lacks some. The table lists 84,000 or so clones, roughly 80% of them singletons. Germline V CDR1 and CDR2: MRHNA, SNTAGT. The CDR3 is made up of 14 amino acids. This clone was counted only a few times. Its antigen is currently unknown. An end of the junction differs from the germline gene, which may be a read error. The specimen sequenced was PBMCs. The chain uses TRBV6-4 and TRBJ2-7; 8 bases match TRBD2. The clonotype was recovered from a man aged 30-40 years in good health and CMV-seronegative. The CDR3 is CASSYSTSAYEQYF. The CDR3 nucleotides read TGTGCCAGCAGTTACTCGACTAGCGCCTACGAGCAGTACTTC.